This TCR beta chain was retrieved from a study of PD-1 blockade in mismatch repair-deficient tumors. PCR or immunohistochemistry showed mismatch repair deficiency in every enrolled patient. For this clone: Its target is not known.

The method was immunoSEQ multiplex PCR; TCRdb's version includes in-frame clones alone and lacks a portion of them. Here the sample spans about 100,000 clones, under 90% being singletons. Whole-study findings and limits: Rapid post-treatment expansion, then contraction, generally preceding radiologic response, marked tumor-resident clones.

The ends lost 2 bases at V and 7 bases at J; junction bases unmatched: 3. From germline, CDR1 is SNHLY and CDR2 FYNNEI. This CDR3 is built from 13 residues. The sequence came from an adult with mismatch repair-deficient cancer. This sample comprised peripheral blood, obtained roughly 36 weeks after starting pembrolizumab. The rearrangement uses TRBV2 and TRBJ2-7, with 9 bases that match TRBD2. In DNA, the CDR3 is TGTGCCAGCAGTGAAATCCTAGCGGGAGAGCAGTACTTC. Translating gives CASSEILAGEQYF. The entire variable domain, with the rest obtained from reference TRBV2 and TRBJ2-7, is as follows: EPEVTQTPSHQVTQMGQEVILRCVPISNHLYFYWYRQILGQKVEFLVSFYNNEISEKSEIFDDQFSVERPDGSNFTLKIRSTKLEDSAMYFCASSEILAGEQYFGPGTRLTVT.